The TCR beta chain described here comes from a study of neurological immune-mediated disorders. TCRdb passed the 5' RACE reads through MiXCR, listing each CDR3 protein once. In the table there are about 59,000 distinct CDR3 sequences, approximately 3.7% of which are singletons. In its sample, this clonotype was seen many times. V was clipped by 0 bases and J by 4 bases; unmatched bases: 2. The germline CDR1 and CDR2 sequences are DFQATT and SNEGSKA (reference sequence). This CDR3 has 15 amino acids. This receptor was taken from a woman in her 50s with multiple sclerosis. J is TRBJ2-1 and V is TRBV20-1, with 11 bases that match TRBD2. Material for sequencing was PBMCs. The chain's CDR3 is CSARDRLAGYNEQFF. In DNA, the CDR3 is TGCAGTGCTAGAGATAGACTAGCGGGGTACAATGAGCAGTTCTTC.